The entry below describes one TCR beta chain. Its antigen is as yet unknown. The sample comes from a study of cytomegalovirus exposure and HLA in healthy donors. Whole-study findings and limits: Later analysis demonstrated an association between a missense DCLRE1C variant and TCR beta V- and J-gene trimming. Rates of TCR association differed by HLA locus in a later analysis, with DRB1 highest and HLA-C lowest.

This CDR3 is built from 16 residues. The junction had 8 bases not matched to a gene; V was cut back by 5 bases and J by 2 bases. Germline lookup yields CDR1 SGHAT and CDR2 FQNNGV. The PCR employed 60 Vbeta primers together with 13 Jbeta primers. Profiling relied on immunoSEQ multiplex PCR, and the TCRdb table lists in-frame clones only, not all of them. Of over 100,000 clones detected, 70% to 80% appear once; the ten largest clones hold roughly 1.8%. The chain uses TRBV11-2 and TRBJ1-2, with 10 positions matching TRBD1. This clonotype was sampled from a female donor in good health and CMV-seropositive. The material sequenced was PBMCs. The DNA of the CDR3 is TGTGCCAGCAGCCAGCCACGGGACAGGGGAAACTATGGCTACACCTTC. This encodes CASSQPRDRGNYGYTF. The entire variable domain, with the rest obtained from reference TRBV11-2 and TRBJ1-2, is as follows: EAGVAQSPRYKIIEKRQSVAFWCNPISGHATLYWYQQILGQGPKLLIQFQNNGVVDDSQLPKDRFSAERLKGVDSTLKIQPAKLEDSAVYLCASSQPRDRGNYGYTFGSGTRLTVV.